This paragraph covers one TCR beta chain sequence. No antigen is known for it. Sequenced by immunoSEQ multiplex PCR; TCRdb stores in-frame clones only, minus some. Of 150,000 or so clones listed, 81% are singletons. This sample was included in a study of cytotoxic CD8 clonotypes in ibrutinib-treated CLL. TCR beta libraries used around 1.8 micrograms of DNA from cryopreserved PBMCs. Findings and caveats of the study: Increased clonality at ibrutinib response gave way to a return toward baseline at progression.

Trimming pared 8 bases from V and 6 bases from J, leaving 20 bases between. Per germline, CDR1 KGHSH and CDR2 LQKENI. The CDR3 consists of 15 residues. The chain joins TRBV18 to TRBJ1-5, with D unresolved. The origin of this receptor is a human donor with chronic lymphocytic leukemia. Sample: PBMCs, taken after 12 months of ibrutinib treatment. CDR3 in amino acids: CASPDSRGWGQPQHF. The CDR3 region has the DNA TGTGCCAGCCCCGACTCTAGAGGGTGGGGTCAGCCCCAGCATTTT.